This T cell receptor beta chain derives from a study of shared clonotypes between healthy human individuals (dated by TCRdb to about 2020). At the level of the whole study: The cohort included a few men and a couple of women between 18 and 49 years of age. Per donor, three plates each were used for CD4 naive and CD4 memory, two for CD8 naive, and one for CD8 memory. The study deeply sequenced blood TCR repertoires of about 5 healthy adults to estimate repertoire size and the extent of clonotype sharing between individuals. Different laboratories and diverse techniques were used to prepare libraries and sequence TCR repertoires, to increase sequencing depth and limit assay-specific biases. Each donor's leukapheresis produced roughly between roughly 0.85 and 10 billion PBMCs. Overall study outcomes, separate from this receptor: Naive subsets generally had larger estimated clonotype richness than memory subsets did. Higher generation probabilities were observed for clonotypes shared by all four sorted-subset donors than for non-shared clonotypes. The genetic and exposure-history diversity represented was limited by the small number of donors. Incomplete sequencing was indicated by rarefaction of sorted-subset datasets, despite the large sequencing depth. When several donors were compared, the shared fraction of clonotypes was approximately 5% for naive CD4, around 3.5% for naive CD8, about 2.4% for memory CD4, and about 0.36% for memory CD8. Based on pairwise subsampling, the degree of clonotype sharing among donors was expected to be affected by sequencing depth. Sampling was restricted to blood, and TCR repertoires in tissue are likely to differ from TCR repertoires in blood.

A note on this clone: The antigen this receptor binds is unknown. No base quality information exists; no much larger clone differs at one position.

TCR CDR3 regions were amplified from genomic DNA by multiplex PCR using the deep immunoSEQ assay. Extracted genomic DNA from each cell subset was distributed evenly across all wells of several immunoSEQ 96-well plates, and each plate was treated as a replicate. For sorted subsets, each replicate PCR was loaded with 150 to 250 ng genomic DNA, equivalent to some 31,000 T cell genomes. Purified libraries were measured with a Qubit 3.0 fluorometer, size-checked on a Bioanalyzer 2100, and measured again with the KAPA Library Quantification kit. Every immunoSEQ 96-well plate was sequenced on a dedicated single-read 150-cycle Illumina NextSeq 550 flow cell. Regarding the original processing steps: The immunoSEQ output contained only junctional sequences without quality scores, so filtering could not match that applied to full-length reads. Sequences were annotated with PyIR, a Python wrapper for IgBLAST v1.9, using IMGT germline references to assign V/J genes and CDR3. Reads with weak V/J assignments (E-value above 1e-6), missing CDR3, stop codons, out-of-frame junctions, or ambiguous translated residues were removed. V3J clonotypes were defined as sequences sharing the same inferred V gene, J gene, and CDR3 amino acid sequence. Percentage overlap between repertoires was computed as shared unique clonotypes divided by the size of the smaller repertoire. RTK rarefaction, the Chao1 estimator, and Recon v2.1 estimates of unobserved clonotypes were used to assess repertoire richness. Generation probabilities were computed with OLGA for all TCRbeta clonotypes obtained by the gDNA method from a few donors. TCRdb took over this immuneACCESS table, retaining in-frame rearrangements with V and J assigned. Such tables are incomplete; in checked studies, under half of the missing clones stem from an unresolved V gene, and the remainder is unexplained. D and trimming come from the DNA, and the V and J calls and clone size come from that table. The sample yields roughly 410,000 clones; approximately 97% were counted once. Around 0.32% of the sample is taken by the ten largest.

The donors were healthy, HIV-negative adults with no recently reported acute infections or vaccinations. All donors were Caucasian adults living in Nashville, Tennessee, USA. The CD8 memory samples were a combination of magnetically selected CD45RO+ cells and CCR7-negative CD45RA+ effector memory (TemRA) cells. Blood was obtained by leukapheresis, after which PBMCs were separated by Ficoll-Histopaque density gradient centrifugation and cryopreserved in liquid nitrogen vapor phase. Purity and quantity of every magnetically sorted T cell population were checked by analytical flow cytometry. From each sorted fraction, genomic DNA was isolated and quantified by UV absorbance on a Nanodrop 2000c. The CDR1 and CDR2 encoded by the germline V gene are SNHLY and FYNNEI. The junction carries 11 bases between V and J, which are trimmed by 4 bases and 8 bases respectively. Measured from the cysteine to the phenylalanine, the CDR3 is 12 residues long. Just the 36-base CDR3 DNA is kept, in frame starting at base 1.

The sample consisted of memory CD8+ T cells sorted from blood. Sample cell subset or site, as interpreted from the label and publication: CD45RO+ cells pooled with CCR7-negative TemRA cells. This receptor was identified in a man in his thirties or forties in good health. Recombination joined TRBV2 with TRBJ1-2; TRBD1 is perhaps the D gene, given 6 matching bases. The CDR3 sequence is CASSGDGTGYTF. The DNA is TGTGCCAGCAGTGGAGACGGGACAGGCTACACCTTC.